A single sample is the source of the 10 T cell receptor beta chains below, sequenced in a study of blood T cell repertoires in COVID-19. Data came from immunoSEQ multiplex PCR; TCRdb stores just in-frame clones and leaves some out. Of approximately 210,000 clones in the sample, 80% to 85% were seen once. What was sequenced was peripheral blood. The receptors were gathered from a human donor in a cohort sampled during active COVID-19.

The CDR3 coding sequence is TGTGCCAGCAACAATCTCGGGACAGGAGGATATAATGAGCAGTTCTTC. This encodes CASNNLGTGGYNEQFF. The chain joins TRBV14 to TRBJ2-1; 8 positions agree with TRBD1. Germline V gives CDR1 SGHDN, CDR2 FVKESK. This CDR3 contains 16 residues. Losses at the gene ends were 7 bases for V and 7 bases for J; bases not matched to a gene: 15.

This chain uses TRBV5-1 with TRBJ2-6; D gene unclear. Germline V gene data show CDR1 as SGHRS and CDR2 as YFSETQ. The V gene lost 2 bases and the J gene lost 0 bases, with 12 bases spanning the gap. The CDR3 totals 17 residues. The CDR3 region has the DNA TGCGCCAGCAGCTTAAACAGCCTCTACTCTGGGGCCAACGTCCTGACTTTC. This gives the protein CASSLNSLYSGANVLTF. The full variable domain, rest sourced from reference TRBV5-1 and TRBJ2-6, is KAGVTQTPRYLIKTRGQQVTLSCSPISGHRSVSWYQQTPGQGLQFLFEYFSETQRNKGNFPGRFSGRQFSNSRSEMNVSTLELGDSALYLCASSLNSLYSGANVLTFGAGSRLTVL.

The chain employs TRBV6-5 and TRBJ1-2; 7 bases line up with TRBD1. This CDR3 is 16 amino acids long. CDR1 MNHEY and CDR2 SVGAGI come from the germline V gene. V lost 0 bases to trimming and J lost 4 bases; unmatched junction nucleotides: 8. The CDR3 DNA is TGTGCCAGCAGTTACTCCCCTACGGGACAGATCTATGGCTACACCTTC. Translation gives CASSYSPTGQIYGYTF.

The chain combines TRBV27 with TRBJ1-6; 8 bases fit TRBD1. The V gene's germline CDR1 is MNHEY and CDR2 SMNVEV (reference sequence). Trimming took 6 bases from V and 9 from J; bases not matched to a gene: 7. The CDR3 has 14 residues. DNA for the CDR3: TGTGCCAGCAGATCCGGGACAGGAGGTTCACCCCTCCACTTT. Encoded protein: CASRSGTGGSPLHF.

This clone was seen more than once but under ten times. The rearrangement joins TRBV19 to TRBJ1-6; no clear D. The CDR3 extends over 15 amino acids. Germline V lookup: CDR1 LNHDA, CDR2 SQIVND (reference sequence). Trimming pared 6 bases from V and 14 bases from J, leaving 23 bases between. The CDR3 DNA is TGTGCCAGTAGAGCCGGAGCCACAAGGTCATGGGCCCTCCACTTT. It translates to CASRAGATRSWALHF.

The CDR3 spells CASTLRQGNTGELFF. The CDR3 coding sequence is TGTGCCAGCACTCTTCGACAGGGGAACACCGGGGAGCTGTTTTTT. The V call is TRBV11-2, the J call TRBJ2-2, with 7 bases that match TRBD1. Germline CDR1 SGHAT, CDR2 FQNNGV. V lost 7 bases to trimming and J lost 1 base; unmatched junction nucleotides: 6. The CDR3 length is 15 residues.

The chain employs TRBV19 and TRBJ2-3; D uncertain. Germline CDR1 LNHDA, CDR2 SQIVND (reference sequence). The V end lost 5 bases, the J end lost 7 bases, and 16 bases lay between the germline ends. The CDR3 length is 14 residues. Here the CDR3 DNA reads TGTGCCAGTAGTTCCAGTTATAGCTTAAATACGCAGTATTTT. It yields the protein CASSSSYSLNTQYF.

In this sample, this clone turned up once. The chain is built from TRBV18 and TRBJ1-6; unclear D gene. Per germline, CDR1 KGHSH and CDR2 LQKENI. CDR3 length: 15 residues. The V end was cut by 6 bases, the J end by 3 bases, with 12 bases between. CDR3 region: CASSGVGDYNSPLHF. In nucleotides, the CDR3 is TGTGCCAGCTCGGGTGTGGGCGACTATAATTCACCCCTCCACTTT.

The rearrangement joins TRBV19 to TRBJ1-2, with a tentative D call TRBD1 (6 bases). V was shortened by 7 bases and J by 6 bases, with 15 bases between the two germline ends. The CDR3 is 13 residues long. CDR1 is LNHDA, CDR2 SQIVND, per germline (reference sequence). Here the CDR3 reads CASTPSGAHGYTF. CDR3 bases: TGTGCCAGTACCCCATCAGGGGCCCATGGCTACACCTTC.

Written as DNA, the CDR3 is TGTGCCAGCAGGGTCAGGCCTGGGACAGGGGGCCTCTACGAGCAGTACTTC. Its protein is CASRVRPGTGGLYEQYF. V usage is TRBV2 and J usage is TRBJ2-7; TRBD1 matches 12 bases. Germline CDR1 and CDR2: SNHLY and FYNNEI. Trimming removed 6 bases from V and 3 bases from J; junction bases left unmatched: 12. The CDR3 is 17 amino acids.